This entry is about one T cell receptor (delta chain). This clone is termed medium-sized (0.01 to 0.1%). Its antigen has not been determined. Per-base quality was not reported, and no clone a single base away is much larger than it. These data belong to a study of Vδ1+ human thymocytes (dated by TCRdb to the late 2010s). About the full investigation: As a data resource, the study described the mRNA-level TRG and TRD CDR3 repertoires found in highly purified Vdelta1+ thymocytes taken from young children. The multiplex-based CDR3 amplicon strategy had previously been validated against 5'RACE-based CDR3 amplicon generation methods.

Thymic samples were depleted of alphabeta T cells, then CD3+ TCRVdelta1+ TCRVdelta2- thymocytes were FACS-sorted. The purity of the sorted Vdelta1+ thymocytes fell between roughly 97% and 99.6%. Thymic specimens were obtained from fewer than ten paediatric patients, aged from roughly 5 days to 15 months, who were undergoing corrective cardiac surgery. Thymic tissue was dispersed, and mononuclear cells were isolated on a Histopaque-1077 density gradient. Staining used anti-TCRVdelta1 clone TS8.2, anti-TCRVdelta2 clone B6, anti-CD3 clone HIT3a and anti-TCRalphabeta clone IP26 antibodies. RNA was extracted with the RNeasy mini kit and reverse transcribed using Superscript III. CDR3 amplicons were generated by multiplex PCR with pooled V-gene forward primers and a constant-region reverse primer carrying Illumina adaptor overhangs. After gel purification, the amplicons were indexed with Nextera index primers over eight extra PCR cycles and then purified using AMPure XP beads. The libraries were sequenced on an Illumina MiSeq using paired-end 250 bp reads, dual indexing and a 20% PhiX spike-in. The original methods were these. FastQC was used to quality check the reads, while ea-utils fastq-join merged the TRG read pairs. Annotation of sequences was performed with IMGT/HighV-QUEST, only productive sequences with unambiguous V-gene assignment were retained, and clonotypes were defined by identical CDR3 sequence. VDJtools 1.1.1, tcR 2.2.3, Treemap and vegan Shannon diversity in R 3.4.4 were used for downstream analysis. Identical DNA sequences were merged into single rows after TCRdb reprocessed the public reads with CATT. The V and J calls were not made by the authors but by TCRdb's processing. This sample has over 20,000 delta-chain clones in its table, and 8.1% of those were observed once. Approximately 0.93% of the sample lies in the top ten.

Ends trimmed: V by 1 base, J by 6 bases; bases unmatched to a gene: 2. There are 14 amino acids in the CDR3, from cysteine to phenylalanine inclusive. CDR3 DNA is the only sequence kept; it has 42 bases, read in frame from the first base. The germline V gene provides CDR1 GEAIGNYY and CDR2 EKD. Results and caveats for the whole study, not just this receptor: Donors did not cluster by age or sex, so the analyses were not stratified by age or sex. In contrast to oligoclonal peripheral blood repertoires, thymic TRG and TRD repertoires appeared to be highly polyclonal with Gaussian CDR3 length distributions. Donors shared many TRG clonotypes (up to roughly 6.9x10^3), but TRD repertoires were essentially private, with at most 130 shared. Because unexpected Vdelta2 sequences could lead to misinterpretation of bulk repertoire data, the authors recommended using highly purified populations and validating at the single-cell level. Although sort purity was high, about 22% of thymic TRD sequences were Vdelta2 (with a few Vdelta3), in contrast to the peripheral blood Vdelta1+ controls.

The receptor comes from a child less than two years old who had congenital heart surgery. Here the chain combines TRDV2 and TRDJ2; 9 bases in the junction line up with TRDD3. Sequenced material: Vdelta1+ gamma-delta thymocytes from the thymus. The label giving this sample's cell subset or site can be read as: FACS-sorted CD3+ TCRalphabeta- TCRVdelta1+ TCRVdelta2- thymocytes. The DNA sequence is TGTGCCTGTGACACAGGGGATACGCCAGCACAACTCTTCTTT. It specifies CACDTGDTPAQLFF.